The present T cell receptor (beta chain) was sequenced within a study of regulatory T cells in long-lasting Graves disease. Study-level results: Whereas new patients shared 900 to 1,000 public clonotypes, persistent patients shared more, at about 2,500.

Assembly of TCR beta libraries relied on iRepertoire HTBI primers together with Arm-PCR of CDR3 regions. From the multiplex PCR reads, TCRdb called clonotypes with MiXCR, one entry per CDR3 protein. Here the sample spans about 560,000 distinct CDR3 sequences, 15% to 20% being singletons. At least ten counts were recorded for this clonotype. The antigen remains undetermined. The time point here: newly diagnosed GD, antithyroid drugs for less than 3 months. Preparation of the TCR library used RNA extracted from PBMCs. These records were also assigned to another study, of T cells in Graves' hyperthyroidism and ophthalmopathy. That source reports: Patients aged 18 to 65 had newly diagnosed hyperthyroidism of under 2 months' duration.

The TCR was taken from a man between 18 and 35 years old with Graves disease. The sequencing here drew on peripheral blood mononuclear cells (PBMCs), taken at new diagnosis, from a patient treated with antithyroid drugs.

CDR3 sequence: CASSLRPAGNSYNEQFF. In DNA, the CDR3 is TGTGCCAGCAGCTTACGTCCAGCGGGAAATTCCTACAATGAGCAGTTCTTC. This chain joins TRBV7-2 and TRBJ2-1; TRBD2 matches 7 bases. Germline trimming cut 2 bases from V and 1 base from J; bases unmatched to any gene: 8. The CDR3 consists of 17 residues. CDR1 and CDR2 from the germline V gene are SGHTA and FQGNSA.